The present T cell receptor beta chain was sequenced within a study of graft-versus-host responses after intestinal transplantation. TCRdb's table, derived via immunoSEQ multiplex PCR, lists solely in-frame clones and lacks some. This sample has 90,000 to 150,000 clones, with around 93% found just once. With respect to this clone: Antigen unknown.

The TCR sequence derives from a human donor who received an intestinal transplant. The source material was unstimulated CD4+ T cells sorted from spleen or lymph node cells, sampled before intestinal transplant.

The CDR3 region is CASSPPTAYNEQFF. Written as DNA, the CDR3 is TGTGCCAGCTCACCACCGACAGCCTACAATGAGCAGTTCTTC. V gene TRBV18 combines with J gene TRBJ2-1, with a possible D match to TRBD1 (5 bases). Trimming took off 0 bases at V and 2 bases at J, with 5 bases between the two ends. Germline V gene lookup returns CDR1 KGHSH and CDR2 LQKENI. The CDR3 has 14 amino acids.